This T cell receptor (beta chain) comes out of a study of blood T cell repertoires in COVID-19. Assay: immunoSEQ multiplex PCR; the TCRdb copy retains only in-frame clones and omits some. The table shows over 350,000 clones, with roughly 90% occurring only once. From germline, CDR1 is KGHDR and CDR2 SFDVKD. The length of the CDR3 is 14 residues. V lost 5 bases to trimming and J lost 4 bases, with 10 bases between them. V gene TRBV24-1 combines with J gene TRBJ1-4; D is unclear. The clonotype was recovered from a woman aged 25-40 years with acute COVID-19. The sequenced sample consisted of PBMCs or T cells enriched from blood (not recorded which). Written as DNA, the CDR3 is TGTGCCACCAGTGCAGTAGGAGATAATGAAAAACTGTTTTTT. This codes for CATSAVGDNEKLFF.